This is a list of T cell receptor beta chains from one sample in a study of cytomegalovirus exposure and HLA in healthy donors. Method: immunoSEQ multiplex PCR; TCRdb's copy keeps in-frame clones and lacks some. The data hold some 160,000 clones, with approximately 73% observed a single time. The material sequenced was PBMCs. These receptors all come from a woman aged 18-29 years in good health and CMV-seropositive. Both conserved end residues are part of each CDR3.

J,V,CDR3
TRBJ2-1,TRBV18,CASSPTLGDSGYMGHNEQFF
TRBJ1-5,TRBV5-7,CASSRQEAGNQPQHF
TRBJ1-1,TRBV4-3,CASSQDQGGVGNTEAFF
TRBJ2-1,TRBV5-6,CASSFGLAGGRYGNEQFF
TRBJ1-2,TRBV21-1,CASSKGELDRGRGGYGYTF
TRBJ1-2,TRBV12-5,CASGLEGGAGGYGYTF
TRBJ2-1,TRBV9,CASSVAFQGAKNEQFF
TRBJ1-5,TRBV2,CASSGQGHQPQHF
TRBJ2-7,TRBV6-5,CASSYSTQDPSGEQYF
TRBJ1-4,TRBV7-9,CSSSIEPGEKLFF
TRBJ1-4,TRBV6-6,CASSYFASSNEKLFF
TRBJ2-5,TRBV5-5,CASSGWGGQETQYF
TRBJ2-7,TRBV19,CASSTSTGTYEQYF
TRBJ1-1,TRBV7-3,CASSLTRNTEAFF
TRBJ2-1,TRBV19,CASSGSGGLSYNEQFF
TRBJ2-3,TRBV2,CASKEEVKGADTQYF
TRBJ1-6,TRBV30,CAWSGTANNSPLHF
TRBJ1-5,TRBV4-3,CASSQTTPKQASNQPQHF
TRBJ1-2,TRBV7-2,CASSLSPQNYGYTF
TRBJ2-7,TRBV6-1,CASGEGRTYEQYF
TRBJ1-2,TRBV30,CAWTGDYGYTF
TRBJ2-7,TRBV11-3,CASSLQGGGEQYF
TRBJ1-5,TRBV21-1,CASSKGSTGLGNQPQHF
TRBJ1-2,TRBV19,CASSIRGARGYTF
TRBJ1-6,TRBV10-3,CAISETTGGNSPLHF
TRBJ1-5,TRBV4-1,CASSQGQGSNQPQHF
TRBJ1-5,TRBV6-5,CASSYGGNQPQHF
NA,TRBV27,CASSFGGTGHSYEQYF
TRBJ2-5,TRBV11-1,CASSFTGGKLETQYF
TRBJ1-5,TRBV1,CTSSQGQGGVSPQHF
TRBJ1-1,TRBV27,CASIRGAEAFF
TRBJ1-1,TRBV30,CAWSVRRGSTEAFF
TRBJ1-1,TRBV5-1,CASRSGGPFF
TRBJ2-5,TRBV7-8,CASSLWRGATEETQYF
TRBJ2-5,TRBV7-9,CASSLATGLEAQYF
TRBJ1-1,TRBV4-1,CASSQVGTGGMNTEAFF
TRBJ1-2,TRBV7-8,CASSLGLLLTGGKPYGYTF
TRBJ1-2,TRBV4-1,CASSQVGDSYGYTF
TRBJ2-7,TRBV7-6,CASSVHRGFVYEQYF
TRBJ1-2,TRBV4-1,CASSRTGGTGYTF
TRBJ2-1,TRBV9,CASSAGASGPIYNEQFF
TRBJ1-3,TRBV21-1,CASSKAGQGSPGNTIYF
TRBJ2-7,TRBV28,CASSRGLGAGQRDEQYF
TRBJ2-2,TRBV12-5,CASGLDRGWNTGELFF
TRBJ1-1,TRBV28,CASSERTQKAFF
TRBJ1-1,TRBV4-3,CASSQGWSTEAFF
TRBJ1-1,TRBV5-1,CASSSWKGGGADRNTEAFF
TRBJ2-2,TRBV16,CASSQSRQGLTGELFF
TRBJ1-1,TRBV7-2,CASSLQGNINTEAFF
TRBJ2-7,TRBV30,CAWSGHTGSSYEQYF
TRBJ1-3,TRBV30,CAWSSGQPSGNTIYF
TRBJ1-6,TRBV18,CASSPSNSPLHF
TRBJ1-2,TRBV7-2,CASNQGIAGTGVKLYGYTF
TRBJ1-6,TRBV19,CASRGQGSYNSPLHF